This T cell receptor beta chain derives from a study of regulatory T cells in long-lasting Graves disease. Findings and caveats of the study: The sample size was small, and this may have reduced accuracy. Persistent disease was characterized by preferential usage of TRBV28, TRBJ1-2 and TRBJ2-5. Persistent patients had a count of shared public clonotypes (roughly 2,500) that exceeded that of new patients (around 960).

Time point specified: persistent/refractory GD, antithyroid drugs over 5 years with positive TRAb. Researchers made the TCR library from RNA that was extracted from PBMCs. It was American Thyroid Association guidelines that determined Graves' disease diagnosis. There are a few counts of this clonotype. Its antigen is not identified. Germline CDR1 is SQVTM and CDR2 is ANQGSEA. V lost 4 bases, J lost 4 bases, and 4 bases stayed unmatched. The CDR3 is made up of 14 amino acids. Building of the TCR beta libraries involved iRepertoire HTBI primers and Arm-PCR of CDR3 regions. TCRdb reprocessed the multiplex PCR reads with MiXCR, giving one entry per CDR3 protein. Of fewer than 450,000 distinct CDR3 sequences in the sample, under 25% are singletons; the top ten hold 20%.

This sequence originates from a female donor with Graves disease. This chain joins TRBV29-1 and TRBJ2-3; TRBD2 agrees at 11 bases. The sequenced sample was peripheral blood mononuclear cells (PBMCs), obtained when the disease was refractory, from a patient treated with antithyroid drugs. The CDR3 sequence is CSVVNSGRADTQYF. CDR3 in DNA: TGCAGCGTTGTGAATAGCGGGAGGGCAGATACGCAGTATTTT.